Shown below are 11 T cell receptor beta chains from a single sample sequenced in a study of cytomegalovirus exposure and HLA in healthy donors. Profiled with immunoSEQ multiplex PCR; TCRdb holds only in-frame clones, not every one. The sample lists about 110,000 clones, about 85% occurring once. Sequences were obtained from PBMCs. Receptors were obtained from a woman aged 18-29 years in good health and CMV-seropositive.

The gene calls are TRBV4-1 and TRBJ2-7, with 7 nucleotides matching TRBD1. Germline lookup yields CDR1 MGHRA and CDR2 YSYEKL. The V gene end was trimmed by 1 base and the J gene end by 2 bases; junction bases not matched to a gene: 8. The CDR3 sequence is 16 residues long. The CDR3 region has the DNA TGCGCCAGCAGCCAAGTCCTAGGCAGGGGGACCTACGAGCAGTACTTC. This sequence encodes CASSQVLGRGTYEQYF.

For the CDR3, the DNA is TGTGCCAGCAGCTTAGGCGGGACAGGGGAAGAGACCCAGTACTTC. Translating it yields CASSLGGTGEETQYF. The genes are TRBV7-7 and TRBJ2-5; 10 bases agree with TRBD1. Germline loops: CDR1 SSHAT, CDR2 FNYEAQ (reference sequence). Trimming cost V 1 base and J 3 bases; bases outside gene matches: 2. CDR3 length: 15 residues.

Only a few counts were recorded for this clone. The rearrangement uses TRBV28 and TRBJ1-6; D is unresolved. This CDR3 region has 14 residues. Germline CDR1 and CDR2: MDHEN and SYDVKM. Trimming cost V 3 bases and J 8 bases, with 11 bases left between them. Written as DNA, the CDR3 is TGTGCCAGCAGTTTGGCAGGTAGTTATTCACCCCTCCACTTT. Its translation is CASSLAGSYSPLHF.

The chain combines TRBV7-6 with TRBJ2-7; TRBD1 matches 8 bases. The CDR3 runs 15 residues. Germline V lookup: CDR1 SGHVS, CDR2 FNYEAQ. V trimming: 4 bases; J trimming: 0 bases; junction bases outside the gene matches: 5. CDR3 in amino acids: CASSSGTGNSYEQYF. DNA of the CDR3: TGTGCCAGCAGCTCCGGGACAGGCAACTCCTACGAGCAGTACTTC.

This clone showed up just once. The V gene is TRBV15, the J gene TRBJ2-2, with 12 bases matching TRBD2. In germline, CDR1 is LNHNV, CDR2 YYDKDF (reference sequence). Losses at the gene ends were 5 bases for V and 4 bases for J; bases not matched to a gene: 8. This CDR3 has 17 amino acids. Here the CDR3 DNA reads TGTGCCACCAGCCTAGGCCTAGCGGGGGGGATCACCGGGGAGCTGTTTTTT. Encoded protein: CATSLGLAGGITGELFF.

CDR3 DNA sequence: TGTGCCAGTAGTATGATGGACAGGCAGTATTTT. Its translation: CASSMMDRQYF. This rearrangement joins TRBV19 to TRBJ2-3; tentatively, D is TRBD1 (6 bases). The CDR3 is 11 amino acids. V lost 3 bases, J lost 11 bases, and 9 bases lay in between. The V gene's germline CDR1 is LNHDA and CDR2 SQIVND (reference sequence).

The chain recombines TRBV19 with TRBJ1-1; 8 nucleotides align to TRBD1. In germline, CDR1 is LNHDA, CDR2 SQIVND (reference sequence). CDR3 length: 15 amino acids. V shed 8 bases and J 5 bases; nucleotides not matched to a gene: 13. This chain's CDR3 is CASQTFRGRRTEAFF. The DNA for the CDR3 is TGTGCCAGTCAAACCTTCAGGGGGCGAAGGACTGAAGCTTTCTTT.

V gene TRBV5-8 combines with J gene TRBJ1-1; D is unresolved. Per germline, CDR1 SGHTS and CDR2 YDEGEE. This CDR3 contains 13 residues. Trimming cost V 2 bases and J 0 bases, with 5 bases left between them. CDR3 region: CASSFRLNTEAFF. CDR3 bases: TGTGCCAGCAGCTTCCGTCTGAACACTGAAGCTTTCTTT.

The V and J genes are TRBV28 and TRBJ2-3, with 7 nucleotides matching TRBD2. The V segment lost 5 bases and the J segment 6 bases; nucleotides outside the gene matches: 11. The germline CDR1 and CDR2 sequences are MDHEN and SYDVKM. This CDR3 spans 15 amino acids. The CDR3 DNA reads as TGTGCCAGCAGTCCTACCGGGACTATCTGGGATACGCAGTATTTT. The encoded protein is CASSPTGTIWDTQYF. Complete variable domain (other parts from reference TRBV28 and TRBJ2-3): DVKVTQSSRYLVKRTGEKVFLECVQDMDHENMFWYRQDPGLGLRLIYFSYDVKMKEKGDIPEGYSVSREKKERFSLILESASTNQTSMYLCASSPTGTIWDTQYFGPGTRLTVL.

The CDR3 nucleotides are TGTGCCAGCAGAACCCGACTAGCGGGGGGTCACGAGCAGTACTTC. Protein sequence: CASRTRLAGGHEQYF. The J gene is TRBJ2-7, the V gene TRBV28; TRBD2 aligns across 13 bases. The germline V gene encodes CDR1 MDHEN and CDR2 SYDVKM. V was pared by 6 bases and J by 5 bases, with 7 bases of the junction left unmatched. This CDR3 is 15 amino acids long.

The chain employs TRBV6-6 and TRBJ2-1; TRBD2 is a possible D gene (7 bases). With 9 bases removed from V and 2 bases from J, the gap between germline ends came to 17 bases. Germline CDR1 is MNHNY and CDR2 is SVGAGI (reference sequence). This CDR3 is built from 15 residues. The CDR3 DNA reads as TGTGCCAGTTCTGAAGGCGGGGGCACCTACAATGAGCAGTTCTTC. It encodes CASSEGGGTYNEQFF.